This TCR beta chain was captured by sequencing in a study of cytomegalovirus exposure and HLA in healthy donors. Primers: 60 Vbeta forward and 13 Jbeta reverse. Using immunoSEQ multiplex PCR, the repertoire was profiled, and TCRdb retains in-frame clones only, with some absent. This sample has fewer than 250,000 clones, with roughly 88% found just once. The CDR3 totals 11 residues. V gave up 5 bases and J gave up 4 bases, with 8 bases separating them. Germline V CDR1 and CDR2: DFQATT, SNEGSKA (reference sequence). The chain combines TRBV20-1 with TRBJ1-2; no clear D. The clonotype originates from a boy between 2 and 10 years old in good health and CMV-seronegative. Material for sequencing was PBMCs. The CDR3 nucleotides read TGCAGTGCTCGGGGTATCTATGGCTACACCTTC. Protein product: CSARGIYGYTF.